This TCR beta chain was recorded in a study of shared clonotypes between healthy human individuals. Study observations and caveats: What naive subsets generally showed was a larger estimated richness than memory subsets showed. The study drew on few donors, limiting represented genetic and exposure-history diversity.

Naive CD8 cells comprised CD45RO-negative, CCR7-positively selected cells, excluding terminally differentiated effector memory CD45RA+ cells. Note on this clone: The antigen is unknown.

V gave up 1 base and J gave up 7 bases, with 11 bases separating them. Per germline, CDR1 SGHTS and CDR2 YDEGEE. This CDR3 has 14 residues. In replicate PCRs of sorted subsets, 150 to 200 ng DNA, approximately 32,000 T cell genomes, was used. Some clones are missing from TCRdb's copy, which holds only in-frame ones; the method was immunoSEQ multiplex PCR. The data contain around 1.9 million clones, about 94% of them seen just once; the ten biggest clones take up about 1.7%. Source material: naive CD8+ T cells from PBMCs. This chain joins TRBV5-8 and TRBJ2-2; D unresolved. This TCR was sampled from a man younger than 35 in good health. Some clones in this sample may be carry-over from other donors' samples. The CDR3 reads CASSLNLVDGELFF. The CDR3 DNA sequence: TGTGCCAGCAGCTTGAATTTGGTCGACGGGGAGCTGTTTTTT.